This T cell receptor beta chain comes out of a study of blood T cell repertoires in COVID-19. The CDR3 contains 16 residues. V lost 3 bases, J lost 0 bases, and 6 bases stayed unmatched. Germline CDR1 ENHRY, CDR2 SYGVKD. The table came from immunoSEQ multiplex PCR; TCRdb's copy has only in-frame clones and leaves some out. The table shows some 200,000 clones, with over 75% occurring only once. J is TRBJ2-5 and V is TRBV10-3; TRBD1 agrees at 8 bases. The clonotype was recovered from a man aged 35 to 55 who had recovered from COVID-19. The sequenced sample consisted of PBMCs or T cells enriched from blood (not recorded which). CDR3 in amino acids: CAISDRTGGHQETQYF. The DNA of the CDR3 is TGTGCCATCAGTGATAGAACAGGGGGTCACCAAGAGACCCAGTACTTC.